These 29 T cell receptor beta chains originate from one sample sequenced in a study of blood T cell repertoires in COVID-19. Sequencing used immunoSEQ multiplex PCR; TCRdb keeps in-frame clones, though not all of them. Among 95,000 to 120,000 clones listed, 85% were seen once. Sequencing was carried out using peripheral blood. All receptors come from a man aged 35-49 years with acute or convalescent COVID-19.

J is TRBJ2-3 and V is TRBV5-1; 9 bases fit TRBD2. Germline CDR1 reads SGHRS; CDR2 reads YFSETQ. V dropped 4 bases and J dropped 0; count of bases not matched to a gene: 6. The CDR3 is made up of 16 amino acids. The CDR3 bases are TGCGCCAGCAGCCCCAGAGCGGGGGGCAGCACAGATACGCAGTATTTT. It encodes CASSPRAGGSTDTQYF.

The chain is built from TRBV4-1 and TRBJ1-5, with 8 positions matching TRBD1. CDR3 length: 15 residues. CDR1 and CDR2 from the germline V gene are MGHRA and YSYEKL. Germline trimming cut 2 bases from V and 5 bases from J; bases unmatched to any gene: 5. The CDR3 DNA follows: TGCGCCAGCAGCCAACCGGGACAGGATTATCAGCCCCAGCATTTT. Its translation: CASSQPGQDYQPQHF.

The J gene is TRBJ1-2, the V gene TRBV6-6, with no clear D. The CDR3 sequence is 12 residues long. V gave up 5 bases and J gave up 6 bases, with 10 bases separating them. Germline V gene data show CDR1 as MNHNY and CDR2 as SVGAGI (reference sequence). The CDR3 DNA is TGTGCCAGCAGTCTCAACAGAGATGGCTACACCTTC. It encodes CASSLNRDGYTF.

The rearrangement uses TRBV20-1 and TRBJ2-5; 10 bases line up with TRBD2. The germline V gene has CDR1 DFQATT and CDR2 SNEGSKA (reference sequence). With V trimmed by 3 bases and J by 5 bases, 12 bases remained unmatched. The CDR3 is 16 amino acids. The CDR3 region has the DNA TGCAGTGCTAGTGCCATAGCGGGGGGATGGGGGGAGACCCAGTACTTC. This encodes CSASAIAGGWGETQYF.

This chain links TRBV19 with TRBJ2-1, with a tentative D call TRBD2 (6 bases). The V end lost 2 bases, the J end lost 1 base, and 24 bases lay between the germline ends. This CDR3 spans 20 amino acids. Germline-derived CDR1 and CDR2 are LNHDA and SQIVND (reference sequence). CDR3 bases: TGTGCCAGTAGTATACTAGTTGACTTATGGGGGGTTTCGTCCTACAATGAGCAGTTCTTC. Amino acid sequence: CASSILVDLWGVSSYNEQFF.

This clone showed up just a few times. V and J are TRBV5-1 and TRBJ2-2; 10 bases map to TRBD2. J gave up 2 bases and V 2 bases, and 9 bases lay outside the gene matches. Germline CDR1 SGHRS, CDR2 YFSETQ. CDR3 length equals 18 residues. The CDR3 region has the DNA TGCGCCAGCAGCTTTCGTCCTAGCGGGGGAACTAACACCGGGGAGCTGTTTTTT. Translating it yields CASSFRPSGGTNTGELFF.

The chain couples TRBV9 to TRBJ2-5; 8 bases are shared with TRBD1. The V segment lost 4 bases and the J segment 5 bases; nucleotides outside the gene matches: 7. The CDR3 spans 14 residues. Germline values: CDR1 SGDLS, CDR2 YYNGEE. CDR3 DNA: TGTGCCAGCAGCTCGCAGGGGGCTTGGGAGACCCAGTACTTC. As protein: CASSSQGAWETQYF.

The chain recombines TRBV7-2 with TRBJ2-3; 10 nucleotides agree with TRBD2. The germline CDR1 and CDR2 sequences are SGHTA and FQGNSA. The CDR3 consists of 16 residues. V was pared by 6 bases and J by 5 bases, with 11 bases of the junction left unmatched. The CDR3 DNA reads TGTGCCAGCAGTCCTACCGGGACTAGCGTGGAAGATACGCAGTATTTT. It specifies CASSPTGTSVEDTQYF. The full variable domain, with the rest looked up from reference TRBV7-2 and TRBJ2-3, is GAGVSQSPSNKVTEKGKDVELRCDPISGHTALYWYRQSLGQGLEFLIYFQGNSAPDKSGLPSDRFSAERTGGSVSTLTIQRTQQEDSAVYLCASSPTGTSVEDTQYFGPGTRLTVL.

V and J are TRBV6-5 and TRBJ1-1; possibly TRBD1 for D (6 bases). The CDR3 length is 14 residues. V dropped 6 bases and J dropped 7 bases, with 18 bases sitting between them. Germline values: CDR1 MNHEY, CDR2 SVGAGI. CDR3 DNA sequence: TGTGCCAGCAGGAAGGGACATGATGGCCATGAAGCTTTCTTT. It is translated as CASRKGHDGHEAFF.

The chain couples TRBV7-9 to TRBJ1-1; D might be TRBD1 (5 bases). CDR1 and CDR2 from the germline V gene are SEHNR and FQNEAQ (reference sequence). The CDR3 is made up of 14 amino acids. V shed 7 bases and J shed 0 bases, with 12 bases lying between them. This chain's CDR3 is CASMRQNMNTEAFF. CDR3 DNA sequence: TGTGCCAGCATGAGACAGAACATGAACACTGAAGCTTTCTTT.

This chain links TRBV27 with TRBJ1-2; TRBD1 matches 9 bases. With V trimmed by 3 bases and J by 3 bases, 5 bases remained unmatched. The CDR3 runs 15 residues. Germline CDR1 is MNHEY and CDR2 is SMNVEV (reference sequence). The CDR3 loop reads CASSLGTGPYYGYTF. In nucleotides, the CDR3 is TGTGCCAGCAGTTTGGGGACAGGGCCTTACTATGGCTACACCTTC.

This clone was observed once. The chain carries TRBV2 and TRBJ2-5, with TRBD2 matching over 12 bases. After removal of 2 bases from V and 5 bases from J, the junction contained 12 bases not matched to a gene. CDR3 length equals 18 residues. The germline V gene has CDR1 SNHLY and CDR2 FYNNEI. CDR3 sequence: CASSEPSGGGGKSETQYF. The CDR3 DNA sequence: TGTGCCAGCAGTGAACCTAGCGGGGGGGGAGGCAAGAGTGAGACCCAGTACTTC. Filled out from reference TRBV2 and TRBJ2-5, the complete variable domain reads EPEVTQTPSHQVTQMGQEVILRCVPISNHLYFYWYRQILGQKVEFLVSFYNNEISEKSEIFDDQFSVERPDGSNFTLKIRSTKLEDSAMYFCASSEPSGGGGKSETQYFGPGTRLLVL.

DNA of the CDR3: TGTGCCAGTAGTAGACAGGATTATGGCTACACCTTC. This codes for CASSRQDYGYTF. The gene calls are TRBV19 and TRBJ1-2, with a weak D call TRBD1 (6 bases). Deletions cut 4 bases from V and 5 bases from J, with 8 bases between. The CDR3 length is 12 residues. CDR1 and CDR2 from the germline V gene are LNHDA and SQIVND (reference sequence).

The V and J genes are TRBV5-3 and TRBJ2-7; D is possibly TRBD2 (7 bases). TRBV5-3 is designated an ORF whose function remains uncertain. Trimming removed 1 base at V and 4 bases at J, with 18 bases between. CDR3 length equals 16 residues. The CDR3 DNA sequence: TGTGCCAGAAGCTTGCATTTGGGGGGGCCCTTTTACGAGCAGTACTTC. As protein: CARSLHLGGPFYEQYF.

V usage is TRBV3-1 (or the pseudogene TRBV3-2) and J usage is TRBJ2-1; perhaps TRBD2 as D (5 bases). Germline values: CDR1 LGHDT, CDR2 YNNKEL (reference sequence). The CDR3 runs to 12 residues. The V and J ends lost 2 bases and 9 bases respectively, with 8 bases between them. The CDR3 loop is CASSQSGSEQFF. CDR3 DNA: TGTGCCAGCAGCCAATCGGGGAGTGAGCAGTTCTTC.

The chain uses TRBV7-8 and TRBJ2-4, with 10 bases lining up with TRBD1. Per germline, CDR1 SGHVS and CDR2 FQNEAQ. V dropped 7 bases and J dropped 5; count of bases not matched to a gene: 11. This CDR3 has 16 residues. CDR3 DNA: TGTGCCAGCACCAATCTTGTCGGGACAGGGGAAAACATTCAGTACTTC. Translation gives CASTNLVGTGENIQYF.

This clone showed up many times. Here the CDR3 reads CASSDPRGGPWGLFF. The CDR3 DNA is TGTGCCAGCAGTGACCCGCGGGGGGGACCCTGGGGTCTGTTTTTT. The chain uses TRBV6-2 or TRBV6-3 and TRBJ2-2; 9 positions match TRBD2. J was trimmed by 14 bases and V by 5 bases; bases with no gene match: 15. The CDR3 is 15 amino acids. CDR1 MNHEY and CDR2 SVGEGT come from the germline V gene.

This clone was detected a few times. The chain employs TRBV11-2 and TRBJ2-7, with 10 bases lining up with TRBD2. V was pared by 5 bases and J by 5 bases, with 18 bases of the junction left unmatched. The CDR3 length is 18 residues. Germline V gene data show CDR1 as SGHAT and CDR2 as FQNNGV. The CDR3 sequence: CASSTLFLAGEYNHEQYF. The CDR3 DNA sequence: TGTGCCAGCAGCACCCTCTTCCTAGCGGGGGAATACAACCACGAGCAGTACTTC.

The gene calls are TRBV10-2 and TRBJ2-3, with 11 bases matching TRBD2. Germline V lookup: CDR1 WSHSY, CDR2 SAAADI. Germline trimming cut 5 bases from V and 2 bases from J; bases unmatched to any gene: 3. This CDR3 comprises 15 residues. The CDR3 DNA is TGCGCCAGCAGTACTAGCGGGGGATTCACAGATACGCAGTATTTT. Translating it yields CASSTSGGFTDTQYF.

The chain carries TRBV7-2 and TRBJ1-1; tentatively, D is TRBD1 (6 bases). The CDR3 is made up of 15 amino acids. CDR1 is SGHTA, CDR2 FQGNSA, per germline. V lost 0 bases to trimming and J lost 1 base, with 9 bases between them. In DNA form, the CDR3 reads TGTGCCAGCAGCTTAGCGGGGGCTTGGAACACTGAAGCTTTCTTT. Protein sequence: CASSLAGAWNTEAFF.

V usage is TRBV10-3 and J usage is TRBJ1-1; TRBD1 is a possible D gene (6 bases). This CDR3 comprises 14 residues. V lost 7 bases, J lost 0 bases, and 12 bases lay in between. The germline CDR1 and CDR2 sequences are ENHRY and SYGVKD. The DNA for the CDR3 is TGTGCCATCACCCCAGCAGGGGTGAACACTGAAGCTTTCTTT. Translated: CAITPAGVNTEAFF.

The V call is TRBV3-1 (or the pseudogene TRBV3-2), the J call TRBJ2-3, with 7 bases aligning to TRBD2. The CDR3 has 16 amino acids. Germline V CDR1 and CDR2: LGHDT, YNNKEL (reference sequence). The V gene end was trimmed by 5 bases and the J gene end by 1 base; junction bases not matched to a gene: 9. DNA of the CDR3: TGTGCCAGCAGCGAGGGCCCGGGGGGACGCACAGATACGCAGTATTTT. It yields the protein CASSEGPGGRTDTQYF.

J is TRBJ2-6 and V is TRBV6-5; D not certain. The CDR3 is 13 residues long. Germline loops: CDR1 MNHEY, CDR2 SVGAGI. The V gene lost 4 bases and the J gene lost 4 bases, with 5 bases spanning the gap. The CDR3, as DNA: TGTGCCAGCAGTTTATCCGGGGCCAACGTCCTGACTTTC. As protein: CASSLSGANVLTF.

In this sample, this clone turned up once. V gene TRBV25-1 combines with J gene TRBJ2-2; maybe TRBD2 (6 bases). Germline V gene sequence: CDR1 MGHDK, CDR2 SYGVNS. The V and J ends lost 3 bases and 6 bases respectively, with 14 bases between them. The CDR3 loop spans 15 amino acids. The CDR3 DNA reads TGTGCCAGCAGTGAGACCGGGACTTCAGCCGGGGAGCTGTTTTTT. It yields the protein CASSETGTSAGELFF.

This clone was recorded once. The V call is TRBV4-2, the J call TRBJ2-4; a weak D match, TRBD2 (6 bases). The CDR3 spans 18 residues. Germline CDR1 and CDR2: LGHNA and YNFKEQ. V lost 5 bases, J lost 0 bases, and 20 bases lay in between. CDR3 residues: CASSNQRAEMLAKNIQYF. The CDR3 nucleotides read TGTGCCAGCAGCAATCAGCGGGCGGAGATGCTAGCCAAAAACATTCAGTACTTC.

This chain joins TRBV27 and TRBJ2-7; 8 positions match TRBD2. This CDR3 comprises 14 residues. The germline V gene encodes CDR1 MNHEY and CDR2 SMNVEV (reference sequence). The V and J ends lost 5 bases and 1 base, in that order; junction bases with no gene match: 4. CDR3: CASSMLAGSYEQYF. CDR3 nucleotides: TGTGCCAGCAGTATGTTAGCGGGGTCCTACGAGCAGTACTTC.

DNA for the CDR3: TGTGCCAGCAGCCTCACAGGGAAGGGGGAGCAGTACTTC. Its protein product is CASSLTGKGEQYF. The genes are TRBV11-2 and TRBJ2-7; a weak D match, TRBD1 (6 bases). The V gene's germline CDR1 is SGHAT and CDR2 FQNNGV. V was trimmed by 5 bases and J by 7 bases, leaving 15 bases between them. CDR3 length equals 13 residues.

This clone was observed once. One end of the junction does not line up with germline, which may come from a read error. This chain joins TRBV12-3 or TRBV12-4 and TRBJ1-4, with a tentative D call TRBD1 (5 bases). The CDR3 length is 11 residues. Here the CDR3 reads CASSLGGDLVF. In nucleotides, the CDR3 is TGTGCCAGCAGTTTAGGCGGGGACCTGGTTTTT.

This chain's CDR3 is CATSDFLTYEQYF. CDR3 nucleotides: TGTGCCACCAGTGATTTCCTCACATACGAGCAGTACTTC. The chain joins TRBV24-1 to TRBJ2-7, with D unresolved. This CDR3 spans 13 amino acids. V was pared by 1 base and J by 4 bases, with 7 bases between. The germline V gene has CDR1 KGHDR and CDR2 SFDVKD.